This T cell receptor (beta chain) originates from a study of blood T cell repertoires in COVID-19. V lost 2 bases and J 6 bases, leaving 11 bases between the germline ends. CDR1 MNHEY and CDR2 SVGAGI come from the germline V gene. The CDR3 covers 15 residues. Categorization into cohorts depended on clinical history that participants reported. Recovered status in Cohort 3 required two negative PCRs, clearance, or symptom resolution. Data came from immunoSEQ multiplex PCR; TCRdb stores just in-frame clones and leaves some out. This sample carries 250,000 to 300,000 clones, 85% to 90% of them seen once, and the ten largest clones take 15% to 19%.

The TCR comes from a man between 18 and 35 years old who had recovered from COVID-19. The chain combines TRBV6-5 with TRBJ1-6; D is possibly TRBD1 (5 bases). The sample was PBMCs or T cells enriched from blood (not recorded which). In DNA form, the CDR3 reads TGTGCCAGCAGTTACGCGACAGAGACTAATTCACCCCTCCACTTT. This gives the protein CASSYATETNSPLHF.